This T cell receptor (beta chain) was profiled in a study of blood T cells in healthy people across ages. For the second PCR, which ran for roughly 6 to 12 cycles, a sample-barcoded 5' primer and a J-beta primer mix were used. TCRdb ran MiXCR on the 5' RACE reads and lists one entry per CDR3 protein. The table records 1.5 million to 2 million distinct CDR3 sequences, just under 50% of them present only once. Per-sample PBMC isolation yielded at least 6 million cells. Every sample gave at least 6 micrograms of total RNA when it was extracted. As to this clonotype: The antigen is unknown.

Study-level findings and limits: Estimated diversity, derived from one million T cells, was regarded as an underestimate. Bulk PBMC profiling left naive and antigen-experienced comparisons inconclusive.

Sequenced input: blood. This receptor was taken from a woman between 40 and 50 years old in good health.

The CDR3 loop reads CASSFGTASYGYTF. The CDR3 nucleotides read TGTGCCAGCAGTTTTGGGACAGCCAGCTATGGCTACACCTTC. The rearrangement joins TRBV28 to TRBJ1-2; 7 bases map to TRBD1. The CDR3 runs 14 residues. The V segment lost 3 bases and the J segment 4 bases; nucleotides outside the gene matches: 5. Germline V gene data show CDR1 as MDHEN and CDR2 as SYDVKM.